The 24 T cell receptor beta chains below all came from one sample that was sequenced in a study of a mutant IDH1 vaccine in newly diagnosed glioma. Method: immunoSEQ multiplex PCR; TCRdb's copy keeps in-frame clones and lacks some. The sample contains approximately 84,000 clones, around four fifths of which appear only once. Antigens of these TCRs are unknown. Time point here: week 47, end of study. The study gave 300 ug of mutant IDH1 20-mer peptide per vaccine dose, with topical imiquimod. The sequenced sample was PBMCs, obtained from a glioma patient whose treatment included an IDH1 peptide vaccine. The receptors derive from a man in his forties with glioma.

CDR3 in amino acids: CASSTQGGGNTIYF. The CDR3 DNA follows: TGCGCCAGCAGCACTCAGGGAGGTGGAAACACCATATATTTT. The rearrangement links TRBV5-1 to TRBJ1-3, with D perhaps TRBD1 (5 bases). Germline V gene data show CDR1 as SGHRS and CDR2 as YFSETQ. Trimming cost V 4 bases and J 3 bases, with 11 bases left between them. The CDR3 has 14 amino acids.

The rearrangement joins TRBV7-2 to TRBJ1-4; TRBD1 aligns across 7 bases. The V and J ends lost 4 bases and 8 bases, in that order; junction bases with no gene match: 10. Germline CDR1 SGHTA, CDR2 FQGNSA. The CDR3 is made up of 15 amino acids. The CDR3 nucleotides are TGTGCCAGCAGCTCAGAGAGGGGGCGTTGGGAAAAACTGTTTTTT. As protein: CASSSERGRWEKLFF.

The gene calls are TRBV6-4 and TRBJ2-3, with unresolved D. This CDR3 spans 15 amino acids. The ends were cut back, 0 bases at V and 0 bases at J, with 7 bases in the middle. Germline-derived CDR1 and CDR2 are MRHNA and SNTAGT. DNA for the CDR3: TGTGCCAGCAGTGACTCGGCAGCTAGCACAGATACGCAGTATTTT. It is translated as CASSDSAASTDTQYF.

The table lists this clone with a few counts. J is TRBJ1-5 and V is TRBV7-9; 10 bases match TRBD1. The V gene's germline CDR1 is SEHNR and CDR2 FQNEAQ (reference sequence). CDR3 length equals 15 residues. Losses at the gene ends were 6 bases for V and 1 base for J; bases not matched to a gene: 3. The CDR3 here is CASSLDRGSNQPQHF. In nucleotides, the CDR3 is TGTGCCAGCAGTTTGGACAGGGGGAGCAATCAGCCCCAGCATTTT.

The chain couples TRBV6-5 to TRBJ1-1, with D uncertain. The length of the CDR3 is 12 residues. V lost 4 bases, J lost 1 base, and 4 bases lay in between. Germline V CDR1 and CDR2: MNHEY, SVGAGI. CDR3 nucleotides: TGTGCCAGCAGTTGGGGGAACACTGAAGCTTTCTTT. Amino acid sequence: CASSWGNTEAFF.

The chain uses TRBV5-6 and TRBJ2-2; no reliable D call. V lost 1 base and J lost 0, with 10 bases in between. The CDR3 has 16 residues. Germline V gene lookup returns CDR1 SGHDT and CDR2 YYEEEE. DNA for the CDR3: TGTGCCAGCAGCTTGTTTCGGAGTTCGAACACCGGGGAGCTGTTTTTT. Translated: CASSLFRSSNTGELFF.

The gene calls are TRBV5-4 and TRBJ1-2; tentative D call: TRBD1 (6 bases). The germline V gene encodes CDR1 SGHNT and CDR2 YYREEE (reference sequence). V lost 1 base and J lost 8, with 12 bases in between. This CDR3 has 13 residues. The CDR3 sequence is CASSLTGWEGYTF. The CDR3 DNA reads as TGTGCCAGCAGCTTGACAGGGTGGGAGGGCTACACCTTC.

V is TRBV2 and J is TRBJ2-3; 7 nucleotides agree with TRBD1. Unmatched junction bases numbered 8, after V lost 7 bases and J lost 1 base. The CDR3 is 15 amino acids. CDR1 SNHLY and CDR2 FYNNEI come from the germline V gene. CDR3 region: CASIGQGVGTDTQYF. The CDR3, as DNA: TGTGCCAGCATTGGGCAGGGGGTCGGCACAGATACGCAGTATTTT.

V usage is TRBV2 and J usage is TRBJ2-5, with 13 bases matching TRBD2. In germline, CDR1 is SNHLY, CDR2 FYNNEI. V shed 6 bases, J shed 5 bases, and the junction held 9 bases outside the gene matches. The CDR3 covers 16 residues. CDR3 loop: CASRPHGLAGAETQYF. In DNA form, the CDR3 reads TGTGCCAGCAGGCCCCACGGACTAGCGGGAGCGGAGACCCAGTACTTC.

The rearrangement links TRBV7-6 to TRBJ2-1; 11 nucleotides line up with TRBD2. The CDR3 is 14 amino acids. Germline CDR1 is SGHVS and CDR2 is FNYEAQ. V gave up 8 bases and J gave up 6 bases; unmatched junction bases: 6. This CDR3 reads CASSLAGVGNEQFF. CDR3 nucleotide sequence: TGTGCCAGCTCACTAGCGGGAGTGGGCAATGAGCAGTTCTTC.

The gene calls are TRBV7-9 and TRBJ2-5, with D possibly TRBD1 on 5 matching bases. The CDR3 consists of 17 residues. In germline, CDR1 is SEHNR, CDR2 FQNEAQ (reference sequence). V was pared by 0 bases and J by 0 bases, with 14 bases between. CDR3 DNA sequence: TGTGCCAGCAGCTTAGCTTCTCGTCTAGGGGACCAAGAGACCCAGTACTTC. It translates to CASSLASRLGDQETQYF.

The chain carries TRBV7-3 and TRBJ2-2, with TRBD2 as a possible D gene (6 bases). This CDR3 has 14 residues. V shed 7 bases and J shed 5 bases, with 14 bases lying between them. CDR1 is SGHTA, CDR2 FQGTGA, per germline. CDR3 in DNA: TGTGCCAGCACCCGAAAAGGAGGGACCGGGGAGCTGTTTTTT. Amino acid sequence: CASTRKGGTGELFF.

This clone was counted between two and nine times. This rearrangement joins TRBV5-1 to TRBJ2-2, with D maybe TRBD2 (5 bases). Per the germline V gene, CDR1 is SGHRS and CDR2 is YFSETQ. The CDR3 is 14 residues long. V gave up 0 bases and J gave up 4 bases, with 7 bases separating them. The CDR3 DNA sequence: TGCGCCAGCAGCTTGGGAGGGTTCACCGGGGAGCTGTTTTTT. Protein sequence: CASSLGGFTGELFF.

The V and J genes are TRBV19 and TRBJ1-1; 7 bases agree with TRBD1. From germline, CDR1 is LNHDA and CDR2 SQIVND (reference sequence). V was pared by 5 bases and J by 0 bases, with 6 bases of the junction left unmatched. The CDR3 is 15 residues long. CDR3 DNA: TGTGCCAGTAGTGACCCGACAGGGATGAACACTGAAGCTTTCTTT. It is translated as CASSDPTGMNTEAFF.

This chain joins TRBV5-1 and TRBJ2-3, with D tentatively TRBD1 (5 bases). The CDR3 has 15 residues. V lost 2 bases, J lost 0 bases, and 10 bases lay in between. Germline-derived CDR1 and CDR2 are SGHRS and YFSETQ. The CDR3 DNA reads TGCGCCAGCAGCTTCCAGGGTCAGAGCACAGATACGCAGTATTTT. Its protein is CASSFQGQSTDTQYF.

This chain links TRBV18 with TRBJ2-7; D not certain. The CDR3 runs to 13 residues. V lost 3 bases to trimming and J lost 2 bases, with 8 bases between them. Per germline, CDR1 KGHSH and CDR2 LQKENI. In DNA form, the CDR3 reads TGTGCCAGCTCACCGACTGCTACCTACGAGCAGTACTTC. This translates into CASSPTATYEQYF.

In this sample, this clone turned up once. CDR3 region: CASSYSLAGGNEQYF. In DNA, the CDR3 is TGTGCCAGCAGTTACTCCCTAGCGGGGGGCAACGAGCAGTACTTC. The V gene is TRBV6-6, the J gene TRBJ2-7; TRBD2 agrees at 11 bases. V lost 0 bases, J lost 5 bases, and 3 bases stayed unmatched. The CDR3 sequence is 15 residues long. Per the germline V gene, CDR1 is MNHNY and CDR2 is SVGAGI (reference sequence).

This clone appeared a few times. The CDR3 DNA reads TGTGCCAGCAGTCCGGAGGGGCAGAACACTGAAGCTTTCTTT. Translating gives CASSPEGQNTEAFF. V and J are TRBV27 and TRBJ1-1; perhaps TRBD1 as D (5 bases). With 5 bases removed from V and 1 base from J, the gap between germline ends came to 11 bases. The germline CDR1 and CDR2 sequences are MNHEY and SMNVEV (reference sequence). The CDR3 totals 14 residues.

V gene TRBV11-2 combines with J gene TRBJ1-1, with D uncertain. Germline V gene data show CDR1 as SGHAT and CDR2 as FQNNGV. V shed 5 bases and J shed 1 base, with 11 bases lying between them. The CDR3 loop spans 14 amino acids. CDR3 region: CASSPNAANTEAFF. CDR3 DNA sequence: TGTGCCAGCAGCCCAAACGCGGCGAACACTGAAGCTTTCTTT.

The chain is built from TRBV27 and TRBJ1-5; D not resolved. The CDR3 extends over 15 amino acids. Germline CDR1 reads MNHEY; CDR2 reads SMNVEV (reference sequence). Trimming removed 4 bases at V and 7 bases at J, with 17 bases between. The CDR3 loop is CASSSSGLRRQPQHF. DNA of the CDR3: TGTGCCAGCAGTTCCTCCGGGCTGAGAAGGCAGCCCCAGCATTTT.

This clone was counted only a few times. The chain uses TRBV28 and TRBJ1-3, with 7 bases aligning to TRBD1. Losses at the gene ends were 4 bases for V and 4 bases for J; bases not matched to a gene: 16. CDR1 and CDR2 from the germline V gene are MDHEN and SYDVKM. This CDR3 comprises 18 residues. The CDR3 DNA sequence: TGTGCCAGCAGTTCCCTGTCACTTCTCCGGGACAGCGGAAACACCATATATTTT. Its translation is CASSSLSLLRDSGNTIYF.

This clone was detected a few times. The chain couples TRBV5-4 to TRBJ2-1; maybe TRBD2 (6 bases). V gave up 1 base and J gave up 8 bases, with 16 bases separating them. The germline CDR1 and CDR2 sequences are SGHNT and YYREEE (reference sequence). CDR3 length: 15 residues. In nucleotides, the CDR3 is TGTGCCAGCAGCTTGAGAAAGAGACTAGGGGATGAGCAGTTCTTC. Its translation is CASSLRKRLGDEQFF.

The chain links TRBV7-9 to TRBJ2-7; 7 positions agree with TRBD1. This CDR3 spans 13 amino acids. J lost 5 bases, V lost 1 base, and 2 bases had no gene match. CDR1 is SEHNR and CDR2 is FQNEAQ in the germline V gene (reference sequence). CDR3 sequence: CASSLDRGDEQYF. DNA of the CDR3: TGTGCCAGCAGCTTAGACAGGGGTGACGAGCAGTACTTC. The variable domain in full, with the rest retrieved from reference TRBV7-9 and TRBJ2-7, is DTGVSQNPRHKITKRGQNVTFRCDPISEHNRLYWYRQTLGQGPEFLTYFQNEAQLEKSRLLSDRFSAERPKGSFSTLEIQRTEQGDSAMYLCASSLDRGDEQYFGPGTRLTVT.

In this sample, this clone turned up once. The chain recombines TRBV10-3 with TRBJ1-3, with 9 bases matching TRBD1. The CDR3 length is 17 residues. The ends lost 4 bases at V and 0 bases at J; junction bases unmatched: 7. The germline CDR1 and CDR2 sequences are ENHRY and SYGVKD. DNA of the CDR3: TGTGCCATCAGTGCCAGACAGGGGGAAAACTCTGGAAACACCATATATTTT. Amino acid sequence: CAISARQGENSGNTIYF.